The 11 T cell receptor beta chains below were found in one sample sequenced in a study of T cell changes during pregnancy in multiple sclerosis. TCRdb's table, derived via immunoSEQ multiplex PCR, lists solely in-frame clones and lacks some. The table has around 95,000 clones, around 92% seen once. The material sequenced was peripheral blood, taken after pregnancy. The receptors stem from a female donor with multiple sclerosis, enrolled in a pregnancy study.

This clone was recorded once. This rearrangement joins TRBV7-8 to TRBJ1-6; tentative D call: TRBD1 (5 bases). Germline values: CDR1 SGHVS, CDR2 FQNEAQ. Trimming removed 2 bases from V and 7 bases from J, with 15 bases in between. This CDR3 spans 16 amino acids. The CDR3, as DNA: TGTGCCAGCAGCTTACAAGGGGTGTTCCTAAATTCACCCCTCCACTTT. It encodes CASSLQGVFLNSPLHF.

The chain combines TRBV5-1 with TRBJ2-2; 9 bases match TRBD1. This CDR3 is built from 15 residues. Germline V gene lookup returns CDR1 SGHRS and CDR2 YFSETQ. V lost 0 bases, J lost 4 bases, and 1 base stayed unmatched. CDR3 nucleotides: TGCGCCAGCAGCTTGGTGACAGGGGGCACCGGGGAGCTGTTTTTT. Translated, it gives CASSLVTGGTGELFF.

The J gene is TRBJ1-3, the V gene TRBV6-5; TRBD1 is a possible D gene (5 bases). The germline gives CDR1 MNHEY, CDR2 SVGAGI. The CDR3 contains 15 residues. V was pared by 0 bases and J by 4 bases, with 10 bases between. The CDR3 spells CASSYSSRAGNTIYF. The CDR3 nucleotides are TGTGCCAGCAGTTACTCGAGCAGGGCAGGAAACACCATATATTTT.

V and J are TRBV27 and TRBJ2-1; 13 bases fit TRBD2. Germline V CDR1 and CDR2: MNHEY, SMNVEV (reference sequence). V trimming: 3 bases; J trimming: 1 base; junction bases outside the gene matches: 6. CDR3 size: 18 residues. Written as DNA, the CDR3 is TGTGCCAGCAGTTTTAGGACTAGCGGGAGTCGGTCCTACAATGAGCAGTTCTTC. It is translated as CASSFRTSGSRSYNEQFF.

CDR3 coding DNA: TGTGCCAGCAGCGGAACAGGGGCGGGGAATCAGCCCCAGCATTTT. This encodes CASSGTGAGNQPQHF. V gene TRBV7-9 combines with J gene TRBJ1-5; 7 positions match TRBD1. Germline V lookup: CDR1 SEHNR, CDR2 FQNEAQ (reference sequence). With V trimmed by 5 bases and J by 4 bases, 8 bases remained unmatched. The length of the CDR3 is 15 residues.

The gene calls are TRBV4-1 and TRBJ2-3; D gene ambiguous. The CDR3 has 14 amino acids. Germline V gene data show CDR1 as MGHRA and CDR2 as YSYEKL. Trimming took 2 bases from V and 0 from J, leaving 6 bases between them. Written as DNA, the CDR3 is TGCGCCAGCAGCCAATCGCGCAGCACAGATACGCAGTATTTT. Protein sequence: CASSQSRSTDTQYF.

The rearrangement uses TRBV5-1 and TRBJ1-3; a possible D gene is TRBD1 (6 bases). CDR1 SGHRS and CDR2 YFSETQ come from the germline V gene. The CDR3 is 15 residues long. V was shortened by 4 bases and J by 0 bases, with 11 bases between the two germline ends. For the CDR3, the DNA is TGCGCCAGCAGCCTAGACAGGCCCTCTGGAAACACCATATATTTT. Its protein product is CASSLDRPSGNTIYF. Together with reference TRBV5-1 and TRBJ1-3, the CDR3 gives the full variable domain: KAGVTQTPRYLIKTRGQQVTLSCSPISGHRSVSWYQQTPGQGLQFLFEYFSETQRNKGNFPGRFSGRQFSNSRSEMNVSTLELGDSALYLCASSLDRPSGNTIYFGEGSWLTVV.

This clone was observed once. CDR3 amino acids: CSVLNRTNEKLFF. In DNA form, the CDR3 reads TGCAGCGTCTTAAATCGGACTAATGAAAAACTGTTTTTT. The V gene is TRBV29-1, the J gene TRBJ1-4; no clear D. This CDR3 has 13 amino acids. V was pared by 6 bases and J by 2 bases, with 10 bases between. Germline V gives CDR1 SQVTM, CDR2 ANQGSEA.

DNA for the CDR3: TGTGCCAGCAGCGTAGAGGTCAATCAGGGGCCCCAGGGGGGCTACACCTTC. Amino acid sequence: CASSVEVNQGPQGGYTF. The gene calls are TRBV9 and TRBJ1-2; perhaps TRBD1 as D (6 bases). Trimming removed 0 bases at V and 8 bases at J, with 23 bases between. The V gene's germline CDR1 is SGDLS and CDR2 YYNGEE. The CDR3 extends over 17 amino acids.

The V call is TRBV5-1, the J call TRBJ2-1; D might be TRBD2 (5 bases). CDR1 and CDR2 (germline): SGHRS, YFSETQ. Trimming removed 3 bases from V and 4 bases from J, with 14 bases in between. The CDR3 extends over 15 amino acids. The CDR3 sequence is CASSSRRAIYNEQFF. CDR3 DNA sequence: TGCGCCAGCAGCTCGCGGCGGGCCATATACAATGAGCAGTTCTTC.

The V gene is TRBV25-1, the J gene TRBJ1-1; 7 bases line up with TRBD1. With V trimmed by 6 bases and J by 0 bases, 1 base remained unmatched. Germline CDR1 is MGHDK and CDR2 is SYGVNS. This CDR3 comprises 13 residues. This chain's CDR3 is CASRDRMNTEAFF. The CDR3 nucleotides read TGTGCCAGCAGGGACAGGATGAACACTGAAGCTTTCTTT.